The 10 T cell receptor beta chains in this list originate from one sample, sequenced in a study of shared clonotypes between healthy human individuals. The method was immunoSEQ multiplex PCR; TCRdb's version includes in-frame clones alone and lacks a portion of them. The sample holds over a million clones, 96% seen once. Material for sequencing was naive CD4+ T cells sorted from blood. Subset indicated: CD45RA+ positively selected. These receptors all come from a man aged 25-45 years in good health.

The chain joins TRBV7-9 to TRBJ2-5; perhaps TRBD1 as D (6 bases). Germline lookup yields CDR1 SEHNR and CDR2 FQNEAQ (reference sequence). There are 13 residues in the CDR3. Trimming took 6 bases from V and 5 from J, leaving 13 bases between them. The chain's CDR3 is CASRRTEGETQYF. DNA for the CDR3: TGTGCCAGCAGACGGACAGAGGGGGAGACCCAGTACTTC. Full variable domain (missing parts from reference TRBV7-9 and TRBJ2-5): DTGVSQNPRHKITKRGQNVTFRCDPISEHNRLYWYRQTLGQGPEFLTYFQNEAQLEKSRLLSDRFSAERPKGSFSTLEIQRTEQGDSAMYLCASRRTEGETQYFGPGTRLLVL.

The chain has TRBV6-1 and TRBJ2-3; 12 positions match TRBD1. The CDR3 spans 14 residues. CDR1 is MNHNS and CDR2 is SASEGT in the germline V gene. V lost 6 bases and J lost 3; bases outside the gene matches: 1. The CDR3 DNA is TGTGCCAGCAGGGGACAGGGGGCAACAGATACGCAGTATTTT. It translates to CASRGQGATDTQYF.

The V gene is TRBV6-5, the J gene TRBJ2-2; possibly TRBD1 or TRBD2 for D (5 bases each). Trimming removed 6 bases from V and 8 bases from J, with 16 bases in between. Germline V gene sequence: CDR1 MNHEY, CDR2 SVGAGI. The CDR3 totals 14 residues. The CDR3 coding sequence is TGTGCCAGCAGCATCAGGGCCCCGGGAGGGGAGCTGTTTTTT. This codes for CASSIRAPGGELFF.

The rearrangement joins TRBV19 to TRBJ2-5; TRBD1 or TRBD2 may be the D gene (5 bases each). Germline CDR1 LNHDA, CDR2 SQIVND (reference sequence). V lost 5 bases to trimming and J lost 4 bases, with 17 bases between them. The CDR3 consists of 15 residues. In DNA, the CDR3 is TGTGCCAGTAGTCTGGTGGACATCGCGGGAGAGACCCAGTACTTC. Protein: CASSLVDIAGETQYF.

This clone has just one count. CDR3 DNA: TGTGCCAGCAGCATAATGCGGACTAGCGGGAGGGAATCAGGGCAGTACTTC. Translated: CASSIMRTSGRESGQYF. The rearrangement uses TRBV11-2 and TRBJ2-7; 15 bases agree with TRBD2. With 5 bases clipped from V and 9 bases from J, the junction kept 14 bases outside the gene matches. This CDR3 comprises 17 residues. CDR1 is SGHAT, CDR2 FQNNGV, per germline.

The chain combines TRBV28 with TRBJ2-7; 10 positions match TRBD2. This CDR3 spans 15 amino acids. CDR1 MDHEN and CDR2 SYDVKM come from the germline V gene. V gave up 7 bases and J gave up 2 bases; unmatched junction bases: 8. The CDR3 nucleotides are TGTGCCAGCAAATCACTAGCGGGGACTACCTACGAGCAGTACTTC. Protein sequence: CASKSLAGTTYEQYF.

CDR3 in DNA: TGTGCCAGCAGCCCGGACAGTAGCAATCAGCCCCAGCATTTT. This encodes CASSPDSSNQPQHF. The chain is built from TRBV4-2 and TRBJ1-5; perhaps TRBD1 as D (6 bases). This CDR3 spans 14 amino acids. The germline CDR1 and CDR2 sequences are LGHNA and YNFKEQ. Trimming stripped 4 bases from V and 0 bases from J, with 7 bases between.

Only a few counts were recorded for this clone. The V call is TRBV28, the J call TRBJ1-5; D is unclear. The V end lost 6 bases, the J end lost 1 base, and 13 bases lay between the germline ends. The CDR3 length is 15 residues. The germline V gene encodes CDR1 MDHEN and CDR2 SYDVKM. The CDR3 DNA reads TGTGCCAGCAGCGGCGGCCAGACCAGCAATCAGCCCCAGCATTTT. Its protein product is CASSGGQTSNQPQHF.

The chain is built from TRBV7-9 and TRBJ2-1; possibly TRBD2 for D (5 bases). This CDR3 contains 15 residues. V lost 7 bases and J lost 6, with 19 bases in between. CDR1 SEHNR and CDR2 FQNEAQ come from the germline V gene (reference sequence). CDR3 nucleotides: TGTGCCAGCAATAAGTTCCGGGAAGGCGGCAATGAGCAGTTCTTC. This gives the protein CASNKFREGGNEQFF.

CDR3 nucleotide sequence: TGTGCCAGCCTTAAGTTCGGGACTATCTCCTACGAGCAGTACTTC. It yields the protein CASLKFGTISYEQYF. This chain joins TRBV5-6 and TRBJ2-7; TRBD2 aligns across 7 bases. Germline-derived CDR1 and CDR2 are SGHDT and YYEEEE. The V gene end was trimmed by 7 bases and the J gene end by 0 bases; junction bases not matched to a gene: 10. This CDR3 region has 15 residues.